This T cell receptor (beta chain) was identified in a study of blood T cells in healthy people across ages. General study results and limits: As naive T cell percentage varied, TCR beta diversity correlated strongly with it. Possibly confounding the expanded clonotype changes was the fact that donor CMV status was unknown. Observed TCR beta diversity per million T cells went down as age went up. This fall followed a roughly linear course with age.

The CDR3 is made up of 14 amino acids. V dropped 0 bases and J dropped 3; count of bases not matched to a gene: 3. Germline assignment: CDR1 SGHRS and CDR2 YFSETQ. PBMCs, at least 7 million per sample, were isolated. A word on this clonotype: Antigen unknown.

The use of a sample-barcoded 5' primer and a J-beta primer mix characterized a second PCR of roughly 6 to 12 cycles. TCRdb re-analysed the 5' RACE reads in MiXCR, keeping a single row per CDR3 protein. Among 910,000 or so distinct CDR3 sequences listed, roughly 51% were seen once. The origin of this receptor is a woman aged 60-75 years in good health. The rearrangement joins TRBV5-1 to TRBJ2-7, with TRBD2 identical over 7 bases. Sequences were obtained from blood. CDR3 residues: CASSLDGRLYEQYF. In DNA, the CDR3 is TGCGCCAGCAGCTTGGACGGGAGGCTCTACGAGCAGTACTTC. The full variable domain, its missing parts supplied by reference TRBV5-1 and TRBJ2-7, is KAGVTQTPRYLIKTRGQQVTLSCSPISGHRSVSWYQQTPGQGLQFLFEYFSETQRNKGNFPGRFSGRQFSNSRSEMNVSTLELGDSALYLCASSLDGRLYEQYFGPGTRLTVT.